This T cell receptor (beta chain) is drawn from a study of PD-L1 blockade in urothelial cancer. Between the trimmed V and J ends, which lost 4 bases and 0 bases, there was a span of 10 bases. There are 14 residues in the CDR3. The germline gives CDR1 KGHSH, CDR2 LQKENI. The method was immunoSEQ multiplex PCR; TCRdb's version includes in-frame clones alone and lacks a portion of them. In the table there are some 100,000 clones, about 90% of which are singletons. The chain combines TRBV18 with TRBJ2-7, with D possibly matching TRBD2 (5 bases). The sequencing used PBMCs, collected around atezolizumab (anti-PD-L1) treatment. This receptor was identified in a woman aged 80 or over with urothelial cancer. The CDR3 loop is CASSRTRGSYEQYF. In DNA form, the CDR3 reads TGTGCCAGCTCACGTACTAGAGGCTCCTACGAGCAGTACTTC.